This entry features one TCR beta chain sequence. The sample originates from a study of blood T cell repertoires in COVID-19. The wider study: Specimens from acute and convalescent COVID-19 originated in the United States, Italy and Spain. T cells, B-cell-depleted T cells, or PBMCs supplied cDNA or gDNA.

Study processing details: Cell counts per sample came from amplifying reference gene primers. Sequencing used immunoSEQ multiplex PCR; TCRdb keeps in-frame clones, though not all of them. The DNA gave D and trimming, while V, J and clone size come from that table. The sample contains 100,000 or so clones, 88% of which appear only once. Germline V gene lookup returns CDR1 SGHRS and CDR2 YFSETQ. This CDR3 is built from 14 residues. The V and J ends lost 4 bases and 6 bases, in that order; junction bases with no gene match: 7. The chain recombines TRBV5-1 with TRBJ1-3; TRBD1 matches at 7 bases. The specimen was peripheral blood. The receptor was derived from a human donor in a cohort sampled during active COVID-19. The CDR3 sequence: CASSVGQAENTIYF. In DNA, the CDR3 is TGCGCCAGCAGCGTAGGACAGGCGGAAAACACCATATATTTT.